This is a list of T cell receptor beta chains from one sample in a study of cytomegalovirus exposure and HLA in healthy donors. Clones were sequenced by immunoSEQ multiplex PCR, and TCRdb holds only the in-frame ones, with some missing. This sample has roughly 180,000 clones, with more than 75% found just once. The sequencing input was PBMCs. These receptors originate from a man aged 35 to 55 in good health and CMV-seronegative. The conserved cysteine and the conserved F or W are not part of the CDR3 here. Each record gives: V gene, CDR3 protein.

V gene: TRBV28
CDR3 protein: ASSSGQVIYEQY

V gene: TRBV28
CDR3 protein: ASSGQPGQGINEQF

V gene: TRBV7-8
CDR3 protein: ASSRGTGPSSGNTIY

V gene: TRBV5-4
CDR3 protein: ASSLRGRNTEAF

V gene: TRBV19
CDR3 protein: ASSIVQGKGYEQY

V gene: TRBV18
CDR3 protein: ASSPSAAGELF

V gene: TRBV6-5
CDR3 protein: ASSYSILGETQY

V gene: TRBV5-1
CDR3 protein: ASSSTGEDLGKLF

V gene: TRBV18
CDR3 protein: ASSPPPRETGELF

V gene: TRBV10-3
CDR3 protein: AISEMTVAGGDTDTQY

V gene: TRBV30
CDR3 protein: AWHRGNTGTDTQY

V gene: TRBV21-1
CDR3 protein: ASSKGFTQGLGEKLF

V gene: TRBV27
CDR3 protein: ASSSIQGFWTGELF

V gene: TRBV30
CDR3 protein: AWSVLPLTYEQY

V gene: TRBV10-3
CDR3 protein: AISDQGYGYT

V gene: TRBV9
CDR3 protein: ASSTGQGENGSPLH

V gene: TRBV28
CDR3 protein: ASSIDTVTEAF

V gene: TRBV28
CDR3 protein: AYGGRNQPQH

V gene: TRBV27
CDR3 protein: ASRMLGTGGAKNIQY

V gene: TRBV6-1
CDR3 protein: ASSDVGTGELF

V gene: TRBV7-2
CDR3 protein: ASSYISGSTQY

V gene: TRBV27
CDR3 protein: ASRLSSTDTQY

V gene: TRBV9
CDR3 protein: ASSPQGHPSSGNTIY

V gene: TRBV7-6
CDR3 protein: ASSRRDRDTQY